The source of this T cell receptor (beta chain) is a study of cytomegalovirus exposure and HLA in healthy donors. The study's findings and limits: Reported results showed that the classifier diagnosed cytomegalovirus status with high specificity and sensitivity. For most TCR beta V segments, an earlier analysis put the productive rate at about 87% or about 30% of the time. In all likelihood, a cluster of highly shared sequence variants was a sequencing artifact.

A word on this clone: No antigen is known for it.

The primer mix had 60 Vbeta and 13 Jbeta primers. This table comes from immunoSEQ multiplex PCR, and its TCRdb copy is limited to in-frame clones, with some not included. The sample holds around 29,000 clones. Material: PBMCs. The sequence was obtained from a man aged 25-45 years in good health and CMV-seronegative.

CDR3 DNA sequence: TGTGCCAGCAGCTCCAGTGGGGGCGGGGAGACCCAGTACTTC. Amino acids: CASSSSGGGETQYF. The gene calls are TRBV11-2 and TRBJ2-5, with D perhaps matching TRBD1 (6 bases). Germline CDR1 is SGHAT and CDR2 is FQNNGV. The length of the CDR3 is 14 residues. The V end lost 4 bases, the J end lost 5 bases, and 14 bases lay between the germline ends. Using reference TRBV11-2 and TRBJ2-5 for the parts outside the CDR3, the full variable domain is EAGVAQSPRYKIIEKRQSVAFWCNPISGHATLYWYQQILGQGPKLLIQFQNNGVVDDSQLPKDRFSAERLKGVDSTLKIQPAKLEDSAVYLCASSSSGGGETQYFGPGTRLLVL.